The rows below give T cell receptor beta chains drawn from one sample of a study of blood T cell repertoires in COVID-19. Clones were sequenced by immunoSEQ multiplex PCR, and TCRdb holds only the in-frame ones, with some missing. This sample carries about 210,000 clones, approximately 85% of them seen once, and the ten largest clones take roughly 5%. The sequenced sample was peripheral blood. Receptors were obtained from an elderly woman with acute or convalescent COVID-19. Both conserved end residues are part of each CDR3. The order of the fields is V gene, J gene, D gene, clone size, CDR3 DNA, CDR3 protein. D genes are given only for firm matches. Expanded clones are given a class, and other clones once, few, many or no size at all.

>TRBV28|TRBJ2-7|TRBD1|-
TGTGCCAGCCGTGGACCAGGGGGCCTTGAGCAGTACTTC
CASRGPGGLEQYF
>TRBV6-5|TRBJ1-2|TRBD1|-
TGTGCCAGCAGTTGGGACAGGTTTGGCTACACCTTC
CASSWDRFGYTF
>TRBV9|TRBJ1-1|-|once
TGTGCCAGCAGCGCGATCGAGGCCCGAGCTTTCTTT
CASSAIEARAFF
>TRBV19|TRBJ1-2|TRBD1|once
TGTGCCAGTAGTAGGACAGGGACCCAGTATGGCTACACCTTC
CASSRTGTQYGYTF
>TRBV5-1|TRBJ2-2|-|-
TGCGCCAGCAGCTTGGGTCGACAGAACACCGGGGAGCTGTTTTTT
CASSLGRQNTGELFF
>TRBV7-9|TRBJ1-3|-|-
TGTGCCAGCAGCTTAGCTGGGAGGAACACCATATATTTT
CASSLAGRNTIYF
>TRBV2|TRBJ2-5|-|few
TGTGCCAGCAGAGCCTACCTAGAGACCCAGTACTTC
CASRAYLETQYF
>TRBV6-1|TRBJ2-1|-|many
TGTGCCAGCAGTGAGGGGAGAAGCTTGAGGAATGAGCAGTTCTTC
CASSEGRSLRNEQFF
>TRBV5-6|TRBJ2-5|TRBD2|-
TGTGCCAGCAGCCTAGCGGTACAAGAGACCCAGTACTTC
CASSLAVQETQYF
>TRBV27|TRBJ2-5|-|-
TGTGCCAGCCGTCGTGTAGATCAAGAGACCCAGTACTTC
CASRRVDQETQYF
>TRBV2|TRBJ1-2|-|-
TGTGCCAGCAGTCGGGGGAGTGACTATGGCTACACCTTC
CASSRGSDYGYTF